This is a list of T cell receptor beta chains from one sample in a study of cytomegalovirus exposure and HLA in healthy donors. Data came from immunoSEQ multiplex PCR; TCRdb stores just in-frame clones and leaves some out. There are some 120,000 clones in the sample; approximately 83% occur only once, and more than 3.5% lies in the top ten. Sequenced sample: PBMCs. These receptors all come from a woman aged 40 to 50 in good health and CMV-seropositive. Each CDR3 is given with its conserved first and last residue.

v_gene: TRBV6-1; j_gene: TRBJ2-2; len: 12; CDR3aa: CASFRDTGELFF
v_gene: TRBV5-1; j_gene: TRBJ1-1; len: 15; CDR3aa: CASSLVQGANTEAFF
v_gene: TRBV30; j_gene: TRBJ1-1; len: 14; CDR3aa: CAWSVPQGFTEAFF
v_gene: TRBV10-3; j_gene: TRBJ1-3; len: 14; CDR3aa: CAISEQSAGNTIYF
v_gene: TRBV9; j_gene: TRBJ2-7; len: 15; CDR3aa: CASSVLAGEGSEQYF
v_gene: TRBV30; j_gene: TRBJ1-4; len: 12; CDR3aa: CAWSNRGEKLFF
v_gene: TRBV4-3; j_gene: TRBJ2-7; len: 17; CDR3aa: CASSQGERQDLLGEQYF
v_gene: TRBV7-6; j_gene: TRBJ2-7; len: 15; CDR3aa: CASSLDRGGYYEQYF
v_gene: TRBV18; j_gene: TRBJ2-5; len: 14; CDR3aa: CASSPTGFRETQYF
v_gene: TRBV7-2; j_gene: TRBJ1-2; len: 13; CDR3aa: CASSPRGNYGYTF
v_gene: TRBV10-1; j_gene: TRBJ2-1; len: 14; CDR3aa: CASSERRTSNEQFF
v_gene: TRBV28; j_gene: TRBJ2-6; len: 16; CDR3aa: CASSWNRGSGANVLTF
v_gene: TRBV5-8; j_gene: TRBJ2-7; len: 11; CDR3aa: CFSGRGDEQYF
v_gene: TRBV11-3; j_gene: TRBJ2-1; len: 15; CDR3aa: CASSLVGSSYNEQFF
v_gene: TRBV5-1; j_gene: TRBJ2-2; len: 17; CDR3aa: CASSSGTTGLNTGELFF
v_gene: TRBV11-2; j_gene: TRBJ2-7; len: 15; CDR3aa: CASSPSTGPLYEQYF
v_gene: TRBV27; j_gene: TRBJ2-7; len: 14; CDR3aa: CASSLRRENYEQYF
v_gene: TRBV6-1; j_gene: TRBJ2-1; len: 13; CDR3aa: CASSELAWNEQFF
v_gene: TRBV6-1; j_gene: TRBJ1-3; len: 14; CDR3aa: CASSEGGYGNTIYF
v_gene: TRBV5-1; j_gene: TRBJ1-1; len: 16; CDR3aa: CASSSQSPGQNTEAFF
v_gene: TRBV6-5; j_gene: TRBJ1-6; len: 14; CDR3aa: CASSYSNGVNHLHF
v_gene: TRBV5-4; j_gene: TRBJ2-3; len: 16; CDR3aa: CASSLDGGVRVHTQYF
v_gene: TRBV19; j_gene: TRBJ1-1; len: 14; CDR3aa: CASSIQGANTEAFF
v_gene: TRBV27; j_gene: TRBJ2-2; len: 16; CDR3aa: CASTELAVANTGELFF
v_gene: TRBV5-4; j_gene: TRBJ2-6; len: 16; CDR3aa: CASSLGGFSGANVLTF
v_gene: TRBV19; j_gene: TRBJ1-2; len: 15; CDR3aa: CASSIAGGPNYGYTF
v_gene: TRBV6-4; j_gene: TRBJ2-1; len: 15; CDR3aa: CASSRTSESYNEQFF
v_gene: TRBV28; j_gene: TRBJ1-1; len: 16; CDR3aa: CASSLSGTGGNTEAFF
v_gene: TRBV7-2; j_gene: TRBJ1-2; len: 13; CDR3aa: CASSLALDYGYTF
v_gene: TRBV25-1; j_gene: TRBJ1-4; len: 14; CDR3aa: CASSARQGSEKLFF
v_gene: TRBV7-8; j_gene: TRBJ2-1; len: 15; CDR3aa: CASGATSGVYNEQFF
v_gene: TRBV6-1; j_gene: TRBJ2-7; len: 15; CDR3aa: CASSEAGGRNYEQYF
v_gene: TRBV2; j_gene: TRBJ1-4; len: 16; CDR3aa: CASSQGTDRVGEKLFF
v_gene: TRBV19; j_gene: TRBJ2-2; len: 16; CDR3aa: CASRPSGRRYTGELFF
v_gene: TRBV2; j_gene: TRBJ2-3; len: 17; CDR3aa: CASSEAGLLRLDDGQYF
v_gene: TRBV29-1; j_gene: TRBJ1-1; len: 14; CDR3aa: CSVTTGQGGTEAFF
v_gene: TRBV7-9; j_gene: TRBJ2-7; len: 15; CDR3aa: CASSLVRSGAREQYF
v_gene: TRBV15; j_gene: TRBJ1-4; len: 15; CDR3aa: CATSRGQGAGGKLFF
v_gene: TRBV13; j_gene: TRBJ2-7; len: 14; CDR3aa: CANSPGLAENEQYF
v_gene: TRBV7-9; j_gene: TRBJ2-7; len: 16; CDR3aa: CASSKPGTSGRYEQYF
v_gene: TRBV11-2; j_gene: TRBJ2-7; len: 16; CDR3aa: CASSFVSGSGSYEQYF
v_gene: TRBV5-8; j_gene: TRBJ1-4; len: 16; CDR3aa: CASSKDLQAAHEKLFF
v_gene: TRBV5-4; j_gene: TRBJ2-2; len: 17; CDR3aa: CASSPLGGGRDTGELFF
v_gene: TRBV9; j_gene: TRBJ2-2; len: 18; CDR3aa: CASSSGTSGRSDTGELFF
v_gene: TRBV12-5; j_gene: TRBJ1-1; len: 15; CDR3aa: CASGLVATVNTEAFF
v_gene: TRBV10-3; j_gene: TRBJ2-7; len: 13; CDR3aa: CAISGGQGYEQYF
v_gene: TRBV4-1; j_gene: TRBJ2-7; len: 13; CDR3aa: CASSHPGPAEQYF
v_gene: TRBV11-3; j_gene: TRBJ1-1; len: 14; CDR3aa: CASSWGQGNTEAFF
v_gene: TRBV9; j_gene: TRBJ2-3; len: 15; CDR3aa: CASSVDASGIGTQYF
v_gene: TRBV6-5; j_gene: TRBJ2-3; len: 12; CDR3aa: CASGTSGAPEYF
v_gene: TRBV7-3; j_gene: TRBJ1-1; len: 15; CDR3aa: CASSLTTASNTEAFF
v_gene: TRBV30; j_gene: TRBJ1-5; len: 13; CDR3aa: CAYRQGSNQPQHF
v_gene: TRBV7-9; j_gene: TRBJ1-4; len: 17; CDR3aa: CASSLGDRLRRGEKLFF
v_gene: TRBV28; j_gene: TRBJ2-7; len: 14; CDR3aa: CASRTATYSYEQYF
v_gene: TRBV11-2; j_gene: TRBJ2-5; len: 17; CDR3aa: CASSLDRRDLLGKTQYF
v_gene: TRBV28; j_gene: TRBJ2-7; len: 14; CDR3aa: CASSLPRKSREQYF
v_gene: TRBV7-3; j_gene: TRBJ2-5; len: 15; CDR3aa: CASSLSGTSGTSPNF
v_gene: TRBV7-2; j_gene: TRBJ2-5; len: 13; CDR3aa: CASSPQVQETQYF